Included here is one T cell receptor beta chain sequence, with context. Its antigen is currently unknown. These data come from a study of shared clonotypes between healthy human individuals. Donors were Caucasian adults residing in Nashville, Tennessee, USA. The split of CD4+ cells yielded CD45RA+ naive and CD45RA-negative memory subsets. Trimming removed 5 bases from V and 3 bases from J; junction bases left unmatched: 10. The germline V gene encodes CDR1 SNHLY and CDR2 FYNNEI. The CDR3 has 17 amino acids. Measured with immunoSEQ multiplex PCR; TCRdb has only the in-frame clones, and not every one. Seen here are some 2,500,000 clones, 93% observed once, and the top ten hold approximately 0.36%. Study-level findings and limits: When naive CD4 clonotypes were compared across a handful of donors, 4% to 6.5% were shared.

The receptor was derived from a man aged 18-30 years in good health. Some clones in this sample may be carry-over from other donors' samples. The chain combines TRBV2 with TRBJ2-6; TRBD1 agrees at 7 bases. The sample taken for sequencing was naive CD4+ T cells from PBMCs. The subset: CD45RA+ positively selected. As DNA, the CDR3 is TGTGCCAGCAGTTCCAGGGGGATACTAGTTGGGGCCAACGTCCTGACTTTC. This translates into CASSSRGILVGANVLTF.